These 7 T cell receptor beta chains were sequenced from one sample in a study of T-cell reconstitution after alpha-beta-depleted transplantation in children. TCRbeta library construction was performed incorporating unique molecular identifiers. One entry per CDR3 protein results from TCRdb running MiXCR on the PCR reads. The table lists just under 550,000 distinct CDR3 sequences, 18% of them singletons, with over 3% in the top ten. Material: PBMCs from the stem cell graft donor, obtained from the stem cell graft. Receptor source: a human donor who donated a stem cell graft to a child with acute lymphoblastic leukemia.

This clonotype has only a few counts. This chain joins TRBV5-1 and TRBJ2-7; 9 nucleotides match TRBD2. CDR1 and CDR2 from the germline V gene are SGHRS and YFSETQ. V was clipped by 5 bases and J by 5 bases; unmatched bases: 5. This CDR3 is built from 13 residues. For the CDR3, the DNA is TGCGCCAGCAGGGTTAGCGGGAGTAACGAGCAGTACTTC. Amino acid sequence: CASRVSGSNEQYF.

CDR3 nucleotide sequence: TGTGCCAGCAGCCAAGATCGCTTACTAGCGGACTTCTACGAGCAGTACTTC. Its protein product is CASSQDRLLADFYEQYF. The chain employs TRBV3-1 and TRBJ2-7, with 8 bases lining up with TRBD2. The CDR3 is 17 amino acids. V lost 0 bases, J lost 3 bases, and 10 bases stayed unmatched. In germline, CDR1 is LGHDT, CDR2 YNNKEL (reference sequence).

V gene TRBV6-6 combines with J gene TRBJ2-7, with 7 positions matching TRBD1. Germline V gives CDR1 MNHNY, CDR2 SVGAGI (reference sequence). The CDR3 is 13 amino acids. V was clipped by 6 bases and J by 4 bases; unmatched bases: 6. The CDR3 nucleotides read TGTGCCAGCAGCACAGGGGTTATGTACGAGCAGTACTTC. Translated: CASSTGVMYEQYF.

This rearrangement joins TRBV20-1 to TRBJ1-1; D is ambiguous. The CDR3 totals 10 residues. V gave up 3 bases and J gave up 12 bases, with 11 bases separating them. The germline CDR1 and CDR2 sequences are DFQATT and SNEGSKA (reference sequence). In DNA form, the CDR3 reads TGCAGTGCTAGGAGACTTGTGTCTTTCTTT. Its translation is CSARRLVSFF.

This clonotype was detected ten times or more. This sequence joins TRBV5-8 and TRBJ1-2, with D unclear. Germline V lookup: CDR1 SGHTS, CDR2 YDEGEE. The V end was cut by 0 bases, the J end by 4 bases, with 7 bases between. The CDR3 totals 13 residues. The CDR3 region is CASSLGQFYGYTF. The CDR3 DNA reads TGTGCCAGCAGCTTGGGTCAATTCTATGGCTACACCTTC.

This clonotype was seen ten or more times. The rearrangement links TRBV6-4 to TRBJ2-3; 10 nucleotides align to TRBD2. J was trimmed by 8 bases and V by 2 bases; bases with no gene match: 7. The germline V gene encodes CDR1 MRHNA and CDR2 SNTAGT. The CDR3 sequence is 15 residues long. The CDR3 sequence: CASSDRAGGPGTQYF. The CDR3 nucleotides are TGTGCCAGCAGTGACAGAGCGGGAGGGCCAGGTACGCAGTATTTT.

The chain combines TRBV5-1 with TRBJ2-2; TRBD1 is a possible D gene (5 bases). The length of the CDR3 is 13 residues. Trimming removed 4 bases at V and 7 bases at J, with 11 bases between. Germline V CDR1 and CDR2: SGHRS, YFSETQ. CDR3 nucleotides: TGCGCCAGCAGCACAGGAATGAACGGGGAGCTGTTTTTT. It specifies CASSTGMNGELFF. The full variable domain, with the rest looked up from reference TRBV5-1 and TRBJ2-2, is KAGVTQTPRYLIKTRGQQVTLSCSPISGHRSVSWYQQTPGQGLQFLFEYFSETQRNKGNFPGRFSGRQFSNSRSEMNVSTLELGDSALYLCASSTGMNGELFFGEGSRLTVL.